One T cell receptor beta chain is described in this entry. Antigen: not known. The junction and the germline gene differ at one end; a read error may be behind it. This entry is derived from a study of blood T cells in healthy people across ages. Study as a whole: About one barcoded beta molecule per two T cells was the capture yield of template switching. General study points: Among T cells, TCR beta diversity per million cells dropped roughly linearly as age rose.

From germline, CDR1 is SGHVS and CDR2 FQNEAQ. CDR3 size: 17 residues. Researchers collected around 10 milliliters of peripheral blood from every single donor. A second PCR of roughly 7 to 11 cycles used a sample-barcoded 5' primer and a J-beta primer mix. The yield of each sample was at least 2.5 million CDR3-containing paired-end reads. TCRdb ran MiXCR on the 5' RACE reads and lists one entry per CDR3 protein. Among 600,000 to 800,000 distinct CDR3 sequences listed, about 21% were seen once. The chain has TRBV7-8 and TRBJ2-2, with D tentatively TRBD2 (6 bases). Sequencing was done on a sample of blood. The sequence came from a man between 65 and 85 years old in good health. The DNA for the CDR3 is TGTGCCAGCGGCTTATTAGGCGGGGTTGCGAACACCCGGGAGCTGTTTTTT. This codes for CASGLLGGVANTRELFF.